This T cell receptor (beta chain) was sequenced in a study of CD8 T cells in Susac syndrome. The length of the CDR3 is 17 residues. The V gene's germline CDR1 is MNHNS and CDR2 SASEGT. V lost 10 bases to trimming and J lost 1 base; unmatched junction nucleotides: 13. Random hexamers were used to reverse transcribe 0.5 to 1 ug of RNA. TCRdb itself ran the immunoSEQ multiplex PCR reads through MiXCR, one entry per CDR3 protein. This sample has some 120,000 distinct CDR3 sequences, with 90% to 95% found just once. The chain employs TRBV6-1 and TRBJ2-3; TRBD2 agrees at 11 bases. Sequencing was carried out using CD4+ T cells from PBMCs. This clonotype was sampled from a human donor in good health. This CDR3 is CATLRGLADWGTDTQYF. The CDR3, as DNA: TGTGCCACCCTTCGGGGACTAGCGGATTGGGGCACAGATACGCAGTATTTT.